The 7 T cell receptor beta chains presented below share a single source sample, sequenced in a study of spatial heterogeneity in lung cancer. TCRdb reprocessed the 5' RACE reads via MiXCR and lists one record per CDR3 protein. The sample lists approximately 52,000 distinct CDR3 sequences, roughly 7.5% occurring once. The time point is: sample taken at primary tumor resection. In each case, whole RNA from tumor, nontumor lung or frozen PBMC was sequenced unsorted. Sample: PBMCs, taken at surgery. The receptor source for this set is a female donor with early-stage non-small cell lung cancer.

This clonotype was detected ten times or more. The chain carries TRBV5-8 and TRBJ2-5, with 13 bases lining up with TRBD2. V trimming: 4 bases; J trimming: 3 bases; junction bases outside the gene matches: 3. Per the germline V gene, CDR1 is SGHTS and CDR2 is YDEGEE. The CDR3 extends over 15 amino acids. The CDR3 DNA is TGTGCCAGCAGCCCCGGACTAGCGGGGGAAGAGACCCAGTACTTC. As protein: CASSPGLAGEETQYF.

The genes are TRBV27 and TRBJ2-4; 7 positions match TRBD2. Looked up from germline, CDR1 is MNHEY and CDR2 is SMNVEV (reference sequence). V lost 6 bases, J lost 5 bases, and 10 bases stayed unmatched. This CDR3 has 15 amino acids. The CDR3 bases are TGTGCCAGCAGGAGCCTTTGGGGGGGTCAAAACATTCAGTACTTC. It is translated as CASRSLWGGQNIQYF.

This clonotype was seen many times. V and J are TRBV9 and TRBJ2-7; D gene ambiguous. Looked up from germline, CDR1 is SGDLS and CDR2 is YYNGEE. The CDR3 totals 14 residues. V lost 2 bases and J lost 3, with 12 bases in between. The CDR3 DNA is TGTGCCAGCAGCGTTGGAGTAGGCAACTACGAGCAGTACTTC. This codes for CASSVGVGNYEQYF.

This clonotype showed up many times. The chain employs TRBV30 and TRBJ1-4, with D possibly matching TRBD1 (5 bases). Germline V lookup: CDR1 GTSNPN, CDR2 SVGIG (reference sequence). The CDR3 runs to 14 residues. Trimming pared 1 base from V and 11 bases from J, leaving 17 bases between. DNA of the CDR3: TGTGCCTGGAGTGGAGACAGAGGTACAAGCAAACTGTTTTTT. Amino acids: CAWSGDRGTSKLFF.

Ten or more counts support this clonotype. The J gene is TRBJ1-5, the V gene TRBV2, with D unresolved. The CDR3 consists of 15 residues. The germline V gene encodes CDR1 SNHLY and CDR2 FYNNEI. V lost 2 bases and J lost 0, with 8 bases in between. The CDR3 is CASSERQFSNQPQHF. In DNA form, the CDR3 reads TGTGCCAGCAGTGAACGCCAGTTTAGCAATCAGCCCCAGCATTTT.

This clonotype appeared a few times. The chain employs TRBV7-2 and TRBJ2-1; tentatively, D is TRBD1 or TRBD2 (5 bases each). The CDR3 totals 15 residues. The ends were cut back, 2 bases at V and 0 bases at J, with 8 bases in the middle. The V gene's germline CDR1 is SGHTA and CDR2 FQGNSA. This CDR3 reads CASSLLGDSYNEQFF. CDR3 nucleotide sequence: TGTGCCAGCAGCTTATTGGGGGACTCCTACAATGAGCAGTTCTTC.

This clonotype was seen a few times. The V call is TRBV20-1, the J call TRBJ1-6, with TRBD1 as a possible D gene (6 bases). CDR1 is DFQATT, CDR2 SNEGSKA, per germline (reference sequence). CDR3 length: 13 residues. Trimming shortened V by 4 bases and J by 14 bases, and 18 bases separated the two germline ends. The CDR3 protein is CSAIGTSGNSLHF. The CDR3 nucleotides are TGCAGTGCTATCGGGACATCGGGTAATTCCCTCCACTTT.